The source of this T cell receptor beta chain is a study of CD8+ T cells in alopecia areata (dated by TCRdb to between 2018 and 2020). Study-level background: High-throughput TCRbeta sequencing was used to examine T cell clonal expansion in alopecia areata in both the C3H/HeJ mouse model and human patients. RNA was obtained with the PAXgene miRNA kit for fixed scalp, the miRNeasy kit for PBMCs, and the RNeasy kit for mouse skin. TCRbeta CDR3 regions were amplified by immunoSEQ multiplex PCR with 35 Vbeta forward and 13 Jbeta reverse primers. In humans, TCRbeta sequencing was performed on scalp tissue and on sorted CD4+ and CD8+ peripheral blood T cells from healthy controls and from patients with patchy or totalis/universalis alopecia areata. Scalp clonality was compared across normal scalp (n=4), patchy alopecia areata scalp (n=8), and alopecia totalis/universalis scalp (n=8).

Library construction relied on the immunoSEQ multiplex PCR assay. To provide template for TCR sequencing, every sample had RNA extracted and reverse transcribed into cDNA. SuperScript III was used to make first-strand cDNA, primed with a 2:1 mix of oligo-dT and random hexamers. Amplification bias was assessed with a synthetic immune receptor repertoire, and residual bias was removed computationally. The source study handled its data this way. Raw reads were preprocessed to remove errors, and CDR3 was defined according to IMGT conventions as the region from the conserved cysteine to phenylalanine. To get clonality, Shannon entropy was normalized by log2 of the number of productive unique TCRs and the result was subtracted from 1. CD4 or CD8 identity of scalp clones was inferred by cross-referencing scalp TCRbeta sequences with sorted blood CD4 and CD8 repertoires. In TCRdb, the immuneACCESS table is reduced to in-frame sequences with V and J assigned. These tables do not hold every clone; where another copy was compared, an unresolved V gene accounts for under half, and the others remain unexplained. V and J calls and clone size come straight from that table; D and trimming were deduced from the DNA. The sample includes tens of thousands of clones, with about 53% observed a single time. The ten largest make up 5.5% to 6.5% of the sample.

V is pared back by 0 bases and J by 4 bases, with 16 bases lying between the germline termini. Via the germline V gene (reference sequence), CDR1 is LNHDA and CDR2 SQIVND. The CDR3 measures 17 amino acids from cysteine to phenylalanine. Only the CDR3 DNA stays, 51 bases, in frame from base 1. In its sample, this clone was seen a few times. The specificity of this receptor is unknown. No much larger clonotype is one base removed from it; base qualities were not supplied. Peripheral blood and lesional scalp punch biopsies were obtained from patients with alopecia areata. PBMCs were isolated by density centrifugation and stained for CD3, CD4 and CD8, after which CD4+ and CD8+ T cells were sorted on a FACSAria. The untreated alopecia areata patients were recruited through a multicenter biomarker study. In 4 or 5 patients from the biomarker study, blood CD8+ T cells were sorted further into NKG2D-low and NKG2D-high fractions.

What the research found in general, with its limitations: Shared TCR sequences between patients were less evident than in mice, which may be partly attributable to HLA diversity in the patient population. Compared with normal scalp, lesional scalp had higher clonality and more expanded CD8+ clones, particularly in alopecia totalis/universalis, a pattern that suggests antigenic drive. Resident alphabeta T cells in normal human skin are also sequenced, complicating scalp TCR repertoire analysis, unlike mouse skin dominated by gammadelta T cells.

Sequences were obtained from NKG2D-high CD8+ T cells sorted from blood. This specimen's cell subset or site label, per the study, means: sorted CD8+ NKG2D-high blood T cells. The sequence was collected from a human donor with alopecia areata. Recombination connected TRBV19 to TRBJ1-5; confidence is insufficient to name the D gene. Here is the DNA: TGTGCCAGTAGTATAGAAGAGACGGGTGATTGGAATCAGCCCCAGCATTTT. Its protein is CASSIEETGDWNQPQHF.